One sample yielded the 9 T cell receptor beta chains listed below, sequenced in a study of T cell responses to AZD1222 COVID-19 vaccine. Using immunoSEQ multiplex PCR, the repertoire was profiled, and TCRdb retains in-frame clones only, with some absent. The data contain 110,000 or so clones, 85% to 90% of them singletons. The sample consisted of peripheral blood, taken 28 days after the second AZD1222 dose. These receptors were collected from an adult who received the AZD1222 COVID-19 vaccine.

The CDR3 region has the DNA TGCAGTGCTCGGGGAGATGAAAAACTGTTTTTT. Encoded protein: CSARGDEKLFF. V is TRBV20-1 and J is TRBJ1-4, with unresolved D. V lost 5 bases to trimming and J lost 6 bases, with 7 bases between them. This CDR3 region has 11 residues. Germline CDR1 reads DFQATT; CDR2 reads SNEGSKA (reference sequence).

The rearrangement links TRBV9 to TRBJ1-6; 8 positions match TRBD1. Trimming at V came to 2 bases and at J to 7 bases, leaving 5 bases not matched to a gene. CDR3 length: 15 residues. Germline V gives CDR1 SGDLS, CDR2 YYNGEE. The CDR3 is CASSVGTGRNSPLHF. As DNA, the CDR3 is TGTGCCAGCAGCGTGGGGACAGGTCGAAATTCACCCCTCCACTTT.

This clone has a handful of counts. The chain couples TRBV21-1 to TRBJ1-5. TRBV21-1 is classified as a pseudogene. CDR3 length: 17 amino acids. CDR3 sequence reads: CASSKEESGGSNQPQHF. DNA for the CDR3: TGTGCCAGCAGCAAAGAAGAGAGTGGGGGAAGCAATCAGCCCCAGCATTTT.

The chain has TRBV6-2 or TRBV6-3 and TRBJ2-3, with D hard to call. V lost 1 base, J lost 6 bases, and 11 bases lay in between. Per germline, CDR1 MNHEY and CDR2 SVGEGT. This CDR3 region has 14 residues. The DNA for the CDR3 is TGTGCCAGCAGTTACTTTCGACTCGACGATACGCAGTATTTT. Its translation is CASSYFRLDDTQYF.

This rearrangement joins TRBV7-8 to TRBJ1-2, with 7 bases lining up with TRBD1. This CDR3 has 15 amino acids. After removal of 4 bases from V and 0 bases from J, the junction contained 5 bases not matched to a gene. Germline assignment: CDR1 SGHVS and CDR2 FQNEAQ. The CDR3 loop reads CASSSKTGTNYGYTF. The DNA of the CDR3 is TGTGCCAGCAGCTCGAAGACAGGGACTAACTATGGCTACACCTTC. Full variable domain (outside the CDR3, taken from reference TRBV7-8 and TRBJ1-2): GAGVSQSPRYKVAKRGQDVALRCDPISGHVSLFWYQQALGQGPEFLTYFQNEAQLDKSGLPSDRFFAERPEGSVSTLKIQRTQQEDSAVYLCASSSKTGTNYGYTFGSGTRLTVV.

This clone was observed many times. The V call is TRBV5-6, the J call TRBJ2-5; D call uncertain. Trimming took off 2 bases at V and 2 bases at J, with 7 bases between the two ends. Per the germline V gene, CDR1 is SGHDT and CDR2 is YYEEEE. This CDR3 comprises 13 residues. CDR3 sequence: CASSFAAQETQYF. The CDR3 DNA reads TGTGCCAGCAGCTTCGCAGCTCAAGAGACCCAGTACTTC. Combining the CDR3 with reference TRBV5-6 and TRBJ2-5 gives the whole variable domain DAGVTQSPTHLIKTRGQQVTLRCSPKSGHDTVSWYQQALGQGPQFIFQYYEEEERQRGNFPDRFSGHQFPNYSSELNVNALLLGDSALYLCASSFAAQETQYFGPGTRLLVL.

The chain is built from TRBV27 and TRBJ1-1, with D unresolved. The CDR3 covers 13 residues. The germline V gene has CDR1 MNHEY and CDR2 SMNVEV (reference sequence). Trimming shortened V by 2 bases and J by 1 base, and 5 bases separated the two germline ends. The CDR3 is CASSLKGNTEAFF. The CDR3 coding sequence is TGTGCCAGCAGTTTAAAGGGGAACACTGAAGCTTTCTTT.

The CDR3 DNA reads TGTGCCATCGGGACGGTGGGGGACGATGGCTACACCTTC. Its translation: CAIGTVGDDGYTF. V and J are TRBV10-3 and TRBJ1-2, with D perhaps TRBD1 (5 bases). The ends were cut back, 8 bases at V and 6 bases at J, with 16 bases in the middle. CDR1 and CDR2 from the germline V gene are ENHRY and SYGVKD. The length of the CDR3 is 13 residues.

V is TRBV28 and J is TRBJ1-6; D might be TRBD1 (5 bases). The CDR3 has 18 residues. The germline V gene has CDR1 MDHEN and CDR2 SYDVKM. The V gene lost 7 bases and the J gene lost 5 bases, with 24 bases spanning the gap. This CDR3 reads CASNILKGEKRHNSPLHF. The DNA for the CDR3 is TGTGCCAGCAACATCCTGAAAGGGGAAAAACGTCATAATTCACCCCTCCACTTT.